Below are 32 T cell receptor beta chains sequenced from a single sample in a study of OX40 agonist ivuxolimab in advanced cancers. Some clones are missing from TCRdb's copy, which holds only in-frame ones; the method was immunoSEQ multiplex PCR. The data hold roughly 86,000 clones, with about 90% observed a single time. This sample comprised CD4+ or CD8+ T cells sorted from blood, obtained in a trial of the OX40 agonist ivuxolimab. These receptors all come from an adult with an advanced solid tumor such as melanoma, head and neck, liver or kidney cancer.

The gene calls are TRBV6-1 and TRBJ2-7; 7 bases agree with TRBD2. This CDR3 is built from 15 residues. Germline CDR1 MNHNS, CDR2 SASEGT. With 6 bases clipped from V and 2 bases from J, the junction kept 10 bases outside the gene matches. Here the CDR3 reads CASRGTERGPYEQYF. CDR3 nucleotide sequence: TGTGCCAGCAGGGGCACAGAGCGGGGTCCCTACGAGCAGTACTTC.

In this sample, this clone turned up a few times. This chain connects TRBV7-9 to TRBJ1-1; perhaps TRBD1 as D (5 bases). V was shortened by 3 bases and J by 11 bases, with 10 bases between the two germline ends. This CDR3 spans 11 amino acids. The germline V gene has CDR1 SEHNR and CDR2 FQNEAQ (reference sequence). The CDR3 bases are TGTGCCAGCAGCTTGGGGGGGAAGGCTTTCTTT. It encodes CASSLGGKAFF.

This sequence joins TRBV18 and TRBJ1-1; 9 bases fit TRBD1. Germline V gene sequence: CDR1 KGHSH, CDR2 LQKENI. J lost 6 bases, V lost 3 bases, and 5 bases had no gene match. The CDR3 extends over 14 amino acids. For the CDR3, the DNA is TGTGCCAGCTCACCCGGACAGGGGCGGGCTGAAGCTTTCTTT. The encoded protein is CASSPGQGRAEAFF.

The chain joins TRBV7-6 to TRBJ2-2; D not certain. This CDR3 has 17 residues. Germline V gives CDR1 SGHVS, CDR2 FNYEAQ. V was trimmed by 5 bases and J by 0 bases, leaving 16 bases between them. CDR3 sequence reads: CASSPPRTFANTGELFF. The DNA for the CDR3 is TGTGCCAGCAGCCCCCCGCGCACTTTCGCGAACACCGGGGAGCTGTTTTTT.

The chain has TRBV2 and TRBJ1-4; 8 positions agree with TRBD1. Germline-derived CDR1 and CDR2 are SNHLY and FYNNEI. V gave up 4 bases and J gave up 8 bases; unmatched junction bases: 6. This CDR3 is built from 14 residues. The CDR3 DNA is TGTGCCAGCAGTGTTAGCAGGGGGCGCGAAAAACTGTTTTTT. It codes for CASSVSRGREKLFF. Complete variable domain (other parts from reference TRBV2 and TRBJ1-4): EPEVTQTPSHQVTQMGQEVILRCVPISNHLYFYWYRQILGQKVEFLVSFYNNEISEKSEIFDDQFSVERPDGSNFTLKIRSTKLEDSAMYFCASSVSRGREKLFFGSGTQLSVL.

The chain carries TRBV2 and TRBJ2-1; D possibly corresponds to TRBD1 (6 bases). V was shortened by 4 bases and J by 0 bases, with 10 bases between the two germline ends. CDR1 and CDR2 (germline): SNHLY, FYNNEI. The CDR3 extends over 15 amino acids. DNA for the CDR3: TGTGCCAGCAGTGCGGGACACAGCTCCTACAATGAGCAGTTCTTC. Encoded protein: CASSAGHSSYNEQFF.

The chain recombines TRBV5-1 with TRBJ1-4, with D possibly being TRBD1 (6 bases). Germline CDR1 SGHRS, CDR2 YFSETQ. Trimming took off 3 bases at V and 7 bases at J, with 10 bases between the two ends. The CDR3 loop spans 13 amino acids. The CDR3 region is CASSSQGIEKLFF. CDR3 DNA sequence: TGCGCCAGCAGCTCTCAGGGGATTGAAAAACTGTTTTTT. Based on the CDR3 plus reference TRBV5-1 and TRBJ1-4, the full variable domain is KAGVTQTPRYLIKTRGQQVTLSCSPISGHRSVSWYQQTPGQGLQFLFEYFSETQRNKGNFPGRFSGRQFSNSRSEMNVSTLELGDSALYLCASSSQGIEKLFFGSGTQLSVL.

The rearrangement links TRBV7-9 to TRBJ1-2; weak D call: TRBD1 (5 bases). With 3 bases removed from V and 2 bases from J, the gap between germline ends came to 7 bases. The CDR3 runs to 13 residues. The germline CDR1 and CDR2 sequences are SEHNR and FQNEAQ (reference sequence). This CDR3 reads CASSLAGNYGYTF. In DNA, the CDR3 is TGTGCCAGCAGCTTGGCAGGGAACTATGGCTACACCTTC.

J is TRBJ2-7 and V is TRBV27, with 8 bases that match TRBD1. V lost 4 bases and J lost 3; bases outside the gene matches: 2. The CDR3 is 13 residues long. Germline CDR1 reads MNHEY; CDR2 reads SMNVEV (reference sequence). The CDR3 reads CASSSDRVYEQYF. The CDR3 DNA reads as TGTGCCAGCAGTTCGGACAGGGTCTACGAGCAGTACTTC.

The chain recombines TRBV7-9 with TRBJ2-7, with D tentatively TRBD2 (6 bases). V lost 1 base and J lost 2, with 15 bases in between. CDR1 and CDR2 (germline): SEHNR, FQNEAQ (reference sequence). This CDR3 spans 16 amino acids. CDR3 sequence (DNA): TGTGCCAGCAGCTTAGATCGGATCGGGGGAACCTACGAGCAGTACTTC. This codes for CASSLDRIGGTYEQYF.

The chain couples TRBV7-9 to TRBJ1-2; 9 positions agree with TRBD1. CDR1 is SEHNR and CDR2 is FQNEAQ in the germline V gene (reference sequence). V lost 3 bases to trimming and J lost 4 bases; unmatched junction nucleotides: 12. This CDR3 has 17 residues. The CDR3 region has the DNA TGTGCCAGCAGCTTTGTGACCCCCTTACAGGGGGCCTATGGCTACACCTTC. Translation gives CASSFVTPLQGAYGYTF.

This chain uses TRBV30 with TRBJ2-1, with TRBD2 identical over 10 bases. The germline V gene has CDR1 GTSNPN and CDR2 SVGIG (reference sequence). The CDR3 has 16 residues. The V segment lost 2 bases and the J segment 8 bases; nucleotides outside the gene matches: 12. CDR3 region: CAWSRGTSGAGDEQFF. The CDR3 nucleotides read TGTGCCTGGAGTAGGGGTACTAGCGGGGCAGGAGATGAGCAGTTCTTC.

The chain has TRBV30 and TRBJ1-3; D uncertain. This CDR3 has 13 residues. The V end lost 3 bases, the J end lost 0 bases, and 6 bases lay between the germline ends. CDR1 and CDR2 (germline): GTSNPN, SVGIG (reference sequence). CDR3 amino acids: CAWRGSSGNTIYF. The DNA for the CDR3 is TGTGCCTGGAGGGGGAGCTCTGGAAACACCATATATTTT.

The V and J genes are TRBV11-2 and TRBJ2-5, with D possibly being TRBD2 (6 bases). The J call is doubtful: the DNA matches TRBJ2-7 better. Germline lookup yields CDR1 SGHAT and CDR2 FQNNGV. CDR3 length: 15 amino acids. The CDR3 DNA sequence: TGTGCCAGCAGCGACCGAGCGGGCCTCTCCTACGAGCAGTACTTC. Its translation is CASSDRAGLSYEQYF.

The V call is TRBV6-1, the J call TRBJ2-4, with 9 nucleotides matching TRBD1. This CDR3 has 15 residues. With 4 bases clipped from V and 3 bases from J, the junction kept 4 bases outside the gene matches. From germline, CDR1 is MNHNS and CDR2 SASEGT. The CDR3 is CASSAPGQGKNIQYF. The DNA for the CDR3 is TGTGCCAGCAGTGCCCCGGGACAGGGCAAAAACATTCAGTACTTC.

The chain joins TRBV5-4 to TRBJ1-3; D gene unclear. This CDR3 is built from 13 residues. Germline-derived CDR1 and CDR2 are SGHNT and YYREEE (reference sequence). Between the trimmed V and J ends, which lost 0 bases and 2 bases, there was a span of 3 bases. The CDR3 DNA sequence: TGTGCCAGCAGCTTGGCCCCTGGAAACACCATATATTTT. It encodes CASSLAPGNTIYF. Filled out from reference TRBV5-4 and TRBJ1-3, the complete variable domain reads ETGVTQSPTHLIKTRGQQVTLRCSSQSGHNTVSWYQQALGQGPQFIFQYYREEENGRGNFPPRFSGLQFPNYSSELNVNALELDDSALYLCASSLAPGNTIYFGEGSWLTVV.

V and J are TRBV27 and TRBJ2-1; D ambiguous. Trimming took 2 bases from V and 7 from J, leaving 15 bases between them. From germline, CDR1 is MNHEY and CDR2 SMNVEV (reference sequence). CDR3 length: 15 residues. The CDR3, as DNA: TGTGCCAGCAGTTTAAGCCCCTGGTTGGGGAATGAGCAGTTCTTC. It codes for CASSLSPWLGNEQFF.

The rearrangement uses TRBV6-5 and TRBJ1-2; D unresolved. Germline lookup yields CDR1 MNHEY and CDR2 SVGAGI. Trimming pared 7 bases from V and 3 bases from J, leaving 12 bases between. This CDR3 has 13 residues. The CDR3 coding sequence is TGTGCCAGCAACGCAGAATCCTACTATGGCTACACCTTC. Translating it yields CASNAESYYGYTF.

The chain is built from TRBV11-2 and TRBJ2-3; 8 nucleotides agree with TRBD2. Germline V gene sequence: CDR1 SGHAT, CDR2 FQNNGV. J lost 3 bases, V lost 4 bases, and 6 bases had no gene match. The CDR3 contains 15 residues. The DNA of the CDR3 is TGTGCCAGCAGCTACAATAGCGGGGCTACAGATACGCAGTATTTT. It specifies CASSYNSGATDTQYF.

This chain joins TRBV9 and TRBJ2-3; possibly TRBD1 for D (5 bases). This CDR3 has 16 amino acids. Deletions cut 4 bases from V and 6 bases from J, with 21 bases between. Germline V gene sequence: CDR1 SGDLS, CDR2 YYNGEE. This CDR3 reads CASSPPRGRGRDTQYF. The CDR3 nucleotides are TGTGCCAGCAGCCCCCCCAGAGGAAGGGGCAGGGATACGCAGTATTTT.

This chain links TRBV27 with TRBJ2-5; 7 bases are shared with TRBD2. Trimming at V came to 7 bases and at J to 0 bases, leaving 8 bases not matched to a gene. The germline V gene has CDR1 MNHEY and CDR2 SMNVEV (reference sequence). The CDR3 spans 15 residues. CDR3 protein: CASTPAGGYQETQYF. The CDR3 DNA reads TGTGCCAGCACCCCGGCCGGGGGGTACCAAGAGACCCAGTACTTC.

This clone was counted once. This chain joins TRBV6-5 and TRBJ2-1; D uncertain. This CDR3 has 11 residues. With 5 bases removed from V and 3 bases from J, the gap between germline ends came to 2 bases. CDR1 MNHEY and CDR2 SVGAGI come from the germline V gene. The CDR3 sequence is CASSRYNEQFF. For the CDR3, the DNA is TGTGCCAGCAGTCGCTACAATGAGCAGTTCTTC.

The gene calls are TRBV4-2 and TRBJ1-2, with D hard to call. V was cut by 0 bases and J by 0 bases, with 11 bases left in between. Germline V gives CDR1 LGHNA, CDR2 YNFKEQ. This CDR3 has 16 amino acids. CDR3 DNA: TGTGCCAGCAGCCAAGAGGTTGGGCAGTCTAACTATGGCTACACCTTC. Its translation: CASSQEVGQSNYGYTF.

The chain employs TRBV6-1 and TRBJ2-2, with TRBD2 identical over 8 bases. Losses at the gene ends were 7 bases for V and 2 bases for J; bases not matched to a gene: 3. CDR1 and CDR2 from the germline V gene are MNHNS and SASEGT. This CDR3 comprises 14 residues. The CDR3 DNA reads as TGTGCCAGCAAACGGGAGGGTAACACCGGGGAGCTGTTTTTT. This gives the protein CASKREGNTGELFF.

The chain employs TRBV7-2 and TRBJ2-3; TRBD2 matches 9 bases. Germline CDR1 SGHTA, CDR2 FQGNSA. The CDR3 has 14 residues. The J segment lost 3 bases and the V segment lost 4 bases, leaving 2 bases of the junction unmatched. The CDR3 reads CASSSGLATDTQYF. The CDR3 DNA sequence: TGTGCCAGCAGCTCGGGACTAGCTACAGATACGCAGTATTTT.

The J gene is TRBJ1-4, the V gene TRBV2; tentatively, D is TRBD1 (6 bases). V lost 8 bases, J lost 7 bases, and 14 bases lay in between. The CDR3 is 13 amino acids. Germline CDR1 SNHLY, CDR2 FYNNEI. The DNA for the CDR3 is TGTGCCAGCGTACGGGGGGGCGGTGAAAAACTGTTTTTT. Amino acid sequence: CASVRGGGEKLFF.

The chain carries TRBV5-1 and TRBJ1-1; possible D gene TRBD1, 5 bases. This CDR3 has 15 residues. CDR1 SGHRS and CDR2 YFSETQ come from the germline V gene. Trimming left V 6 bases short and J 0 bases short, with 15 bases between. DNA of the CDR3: TGCGCCAGCACCCAAGGGGTCCCTATGAACACTGAAGCTTTCTTT. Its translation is CASTQGVPMNTEAFF.

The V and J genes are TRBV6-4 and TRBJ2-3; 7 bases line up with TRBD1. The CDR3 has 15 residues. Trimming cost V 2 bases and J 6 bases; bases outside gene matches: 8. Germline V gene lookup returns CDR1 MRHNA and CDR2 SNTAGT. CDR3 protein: CASSDTRRGPDTQYF. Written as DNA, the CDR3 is TGTGCCAGCAGTGACACCCGAAGGGGGCCTGATACGCAGTATTTT.

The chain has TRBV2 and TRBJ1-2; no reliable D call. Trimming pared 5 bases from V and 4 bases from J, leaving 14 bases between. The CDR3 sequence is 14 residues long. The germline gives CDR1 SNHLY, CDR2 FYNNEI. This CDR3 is CASSSAVASYGYTF. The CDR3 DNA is TGTGCCAGCAGTTCGGCGGTGGCGAGCTATGGCTACACCTTC. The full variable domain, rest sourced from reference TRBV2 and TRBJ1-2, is EPEVTQTPSHQVTQMGQEVILRCVPISNHLYFYWYRQILGQKVEFLVSFYNNEISEKSEIFDDQFSVERPDGSNFTLKIRSTKLEDSAMYFCASSSAVASYGYTFGSGTRLTVV.

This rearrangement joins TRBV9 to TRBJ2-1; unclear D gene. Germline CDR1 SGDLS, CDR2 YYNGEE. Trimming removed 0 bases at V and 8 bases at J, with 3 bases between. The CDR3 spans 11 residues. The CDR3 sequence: CASSVGDEQFF. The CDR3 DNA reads TGTGCCAGCAGCGTAGGTGATGAGCAGTTCTTC.

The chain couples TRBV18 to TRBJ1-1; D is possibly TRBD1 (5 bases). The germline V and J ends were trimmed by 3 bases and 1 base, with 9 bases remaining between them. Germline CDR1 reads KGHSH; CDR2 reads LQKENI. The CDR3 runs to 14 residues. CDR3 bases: TGTGCCAGCTCACCGAGGACACAGAACACTGAAGCTTTCTTT. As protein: CASSPRTQNTEAFF.

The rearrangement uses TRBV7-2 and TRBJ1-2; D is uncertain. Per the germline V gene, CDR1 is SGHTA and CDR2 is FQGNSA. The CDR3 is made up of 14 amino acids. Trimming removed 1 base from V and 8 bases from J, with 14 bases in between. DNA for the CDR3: TGTGCCAGCAGCTTAGATAGGGCAGGTGGAGGCTACACCTTC. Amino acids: CASSLDRAGGGYTF.